This record concerns one T cell receptor (beta chain) sequence. Its recognized antigen is unknown. No per-base quality is available; no much larger clone lies one base away. Other DNA sequences in the same sample also yield this CDR3. The library was made by the immunoSEQ multiplex PCR assay. A mixture of 60 forward primers for TCR Vbeta segments and 13 reverse primers for TCR Jbeta segments was used in the multiplex PCR. Amplification of the CDR3 region of rearranged TCR beta genes was performed with a multiplex PCR assay on genomic DNA. The Illumina HiSeq System was used to sequence the amplified TCR beta libraries as 87-base-pair reads. The authors processed their data as follows. A later analysis counted about 80 million unique TCR beta chains across the 670 or so repertoires, and 9 million to 14 million of these chains were shared by at least two donors. A nearest-neighbor algorithm error-corrected the raw reads and collapsed the reads into unique sequences, merging closely related sequences to remove PCR and sequencing errors. CDR3 sequences were aligned to IMGT reference sequences to assign V, D and J gene segments. Each retained sequence needed at least a six-nucleotide match to both a V gene segment and a J gene segment. A rearrangement was called productive if the CDR3 had no stop codons and remained in frame with V and J, and every other rearrangement was called non-productive. Following IMGT convention, CDR3 was defined as the stretch from the second conserved V-encoded cysteine up to the conserved J-encoded phenylalanine. In an earlier analysis of 550 to 650 of the donors, sequences lacking an unambiguous match to a single V gene segment were excluded. An earlier analysis of about 600 of the donors called V segments functional above 56.7% productive rearrangements and segregating when the between-donor standard deviation exceeded 5%. A statistical classification framework was built to diagnose cytomegalovirus status from the catalog of TCR beta chain sequences. V and J gene assignment, in a later analysis, came from comparing TCR nucleotide sequences with IMGT/GENE-DB human TR gene sequences. In a later analysis, CDR3 sequences and most-parsimonious VDJ recombination scenarios were assigned using the TCRdist pipeline. In a later analysis, each TCR beta chain was defined by its CDR3 amino acid sequence together with its V-gene family, and reads lacking a unique V-gene family were excluded. To address suspected cross-contamination and a sequencing artifact, a later analysis removed approximately 600 highly shared, low-generation-probability nucleotide sequences. A later analysis calculated a clonal expansion index for each public chain from normalized within-repertoire ranks of inferred template counts. In a later analysis, generation probabilities were computed with a VDJ recombination model fitted to out-of-frame rearrangements, and the resulting probabilities were checked against IGoR. In a later analysis, TCR-TCR, TCR-HLA and TCR-CMV co-occurrence was scored with hypergeometric tests, and a repertoire-size bias correction was applied to TCR pairs. A later analysis estimated false discovery rates by permuting HLA or CMV assignments 20 times. In a later analysis, co-occurring TCRs were grouped using DBSCAN, with TCRdist sequence similarity added in when clustering inside HLA-allele-positive subsets. Repertoires with fewer than 30,000 or more than 120,000 public chains, plus five repertoires with anomalous nucleotide sharing, were excluded from co-occurrence clustering. TCRdb re-hosts the immuneACCESS table, in-frame sequences only. Its copies lack some clones; in the studies checked, an unresolved V gene accounts for under half of them, and the cause for the rest is not known. The V and J calls and clone size were taken over from that table, and D and trimming were inferred from the DNA. For this sample there are about 150,000 clones; more than 75% appear just once. Under 6.5% of the sample is taken by the ten largest.

The cohort consisted of more than 650 healthy bone marrow donors. All cohort members were sampled while nominally healthy, although unrecorded immune exposures were likely present. The donor was CMV seronegative and belonged to the group of over 350 seronegative cohort members. Every donor gave a peripheral blood sample, and the peripheral blood mononuclear cells from that sample were used for TCR beta sequencing. Genomic DNA extraction from the blood cell samples was performed with the Qiagen DNeasy Blood Extraction Kit. This entry belongs to a study of cytomegalovirus exposure and HLA in healthy donors (TCRdb year 2017). For context, the study as a whole: According to an earlier analysis of 587 of the donors, about 190 million T cells yielded 90 million to 140 million unique TCR beta sequences and around 280 Gb of sequence data. Alongside the repertoire data, information on donor age, sex, ethnicity and CMV serostatus was compiled. Among over 350 genotyped donors of the cohort, an average of 235,054 unique TCR beta nucleotide sequences were sequenced per donor, roughly 20% of them non-productive. The study aimed to test whether signatures of past pathogen exposure could be identified by cataloging public T cell receptors. Among the roughly 370 genotyped donors, around 79% belonged to the genetic ancestry cluster associated with self-reported Caucasian donors. An early release covering 550 to 700 HLA-typed donors comprised about 320 gigabases of sequencing data and 65 million to 100 million unique TCR sequences. Rather than drawing on any new phenotypic data, the later analysis identified candidate immune exposures from TCR beta sequences and the way those sequences occurred across donors. Using immunosequencing, the study profiled T cell repertoires from 550 to 750 subjects and related those repertoires to cytomegalovirus serostatus. Along with the approximately 700-subject first cohort, a separate validation cohort of over a hundred different subjects was used. Every repertoire in the discovery cohort had been generated on one and the same sequencing platform. Typing coverage varied by locus: roughly 620-640 donors for A, B, C, DRB1 and DQB1; about 520 for DQA1; approximately 610 for DPA1; approximately 490 for DPB1. A later analysis re-analyzed previously published TCR beta repertoires from roughly 600 donors and added high-resolution HLA genotyping to study TCR occurrence patterns. Because of strong linkage in the cohort, roughly 5 DR-DQ haplotypes were treated as single units for association and clustering. Both class I and class II loci were covered by HLA typing, at four-digit resolution. To predict cytomegalovirus infection status, the study brought together high-throughput TCR immunosequencing, statistical association of individual TCRs with disease status, and machine learning. In a later genetic analysis, genome-wide SNP genotypes for 398 of the 666 donors were used, and that subset was treated as a discovery cohort. An earlier analysis of 587 of the donors applied high-throughput TCR beta sequencing to assess whether each TCR beta V gene segment acted as functional or pseudogenic. The paper as a whole reports these results and caveats: Compared with equally common non-associated chains, HLA-associated TCR beta chains in a later analysis were more clonally expanded and had lower generation probabilities. A few of the identified cytomegalovirus-associated TCR beta chains were confirmed in vitro to be specific for cytomegalovirus antigens. When HLA alleles, especially DR and DQ, strongly co-occurred, attributing TCR associations to individual alleles was difficult. Cytomegalovirus status was reported to be diagnosed by the classifier with high specificity and sensitivity in both the original and validation cohorts. Because HLA typing was unavailable for some donors at each locus, only the typed subset was used in association tests. A further reported finding was that TCR beta sequences accurately predicted the HLA-A and HLA-B alleles for most subjects in the first cohort. Because counts were too low, seventeen rarely observed V segments, including chromosome 9 orphons, were excluded from the earlier analysis of 587 of the donors. A later genetic analysis associated a missense DCLRE1C variant with V-gene and J-gene trimming of TCR beta chains, and an independent cohort replicated the association. The presence/absence analyses assumed that sequencing depth was roughly uniform across donors, and that assumption may not be true. Compared with the approximately 670-donor mean, donors in an Asian-associated ancestry cluster had fewer N-insertions in productive TCRs, according to a later genetic analysis. In an earlier analysis of approximately 590 of the donors, most TCR beta V segments appeared in productive rearrangements about 87% or about 30% of the time, broadly matching IMGT annotations. Correlated functional status among segregating V segments might reflect linkage disequilibrium, but an unknown experimental factor could not be ruled out. For the cohort, immune exposure information was limited to CMV serostatus. Most TCR sequences were seen in very few donors, while some public TCRs were found in many individuals. Several of the top co-occurrence clusters appeared to be linked to parvovirus B19, influenza, CMV and Epstein-Barr virus, according to a later analysis. It was suggested by the authors that the approach could potentially be generalized to other disease states and immunological phenotypes. The study listed approximately 160 TCR beta chains as associated with cytomegalovirus. In a later analysis, most CMV-associated TCR beta chains were found to appear HLA-restricted, with HLA associations seemingly driven largely by CMV exposure. A cluster of highly shared sequence variants was judged likely to be a technical artifact of the sequencing pipeline. Because the 87-base-pair reads could not distinguish some IMGT-functional V segments, including TRBV6-2 and TRBV6-3, those segments were excluded. At a false discovery rate of 0.05, a later analysis linked under 20,000 TCR beta sequences to specific HLA alleles. Only TCR beta chains were sequenced in this cohort, and the absence of alpha or paired-chain data limited detectable features. In a later analysis, TCR association rates were found to vary across HLA loci, with the most associated TCRs seen for DRB1 alleles and the fewest for HLA-C alleles.

At the junction V is shortened by 4 bases and J by 6 bases; bases outside the gene matches: 13. From the germline V gene, CDR1 is MGHRA and CDR2 is YSYEKL. Its CDR3 holds 17 amino acids, cysteine through phenylalanine. Here the CDR3 DNA is all that survives: 51 bases in frame from base 1. The sequence derives from a woman aged 25 to 39 in good health and CMV-seronegative. Sequencing was performed on PBMCs. The chain is encoded by TRBV4-1 joined to TRBJ2-1; 9 central nucleotides agree with TRBD2. Read as DNA, the sequence is TGCGCCAGCAGCCCGGGACTAGCAGGAGGATGGGGCAATGAGCAGTTCTTC. The encoded protein is CASSPGLAGGWGNEQFF.